This TCR beta chain was identified in a study of shared clonotypes between healthy human individuals. This clone showed up just a few times. Antigen: not known. One end of the junction fails to match germline, which may point to a read error. Deep was the level used in running the assay. Assay used: immunoSEQ multiplex PCR; TCRdb lists only in-frame clones, some missing. In the table there are 2 million to 3 million clones, 80% to 95% of which are singletons. Points from the study as a whole: Generation probabilities were higher for clonotypes shared across all four sorted-subset donors than for unshared ones. Of the naive CD4 clonotypes, roughly 5.5% were shared across a few donors.

This CDR3 has 13 residues. The germline CDR1 and CDR2 sequences are GTSNPN and SVGIG (reference sequence). The V call is TRBV30, the J call TRBJ1-1; no clear D gene. The receptor's source is a man aged 18 to 30 in good health. Some clones in this sample may be carry-over from other donors' samples. The sample consisted of naive CD4+ T cells from PBMCs. Described subset: CD45RA+ positively selected. The CDR3 nucleotides read TGTGCCAGGAGGGTAGGAGAGTACACTGAAGCTTTCTTT. This encodes CARRVGEYTEAFF.